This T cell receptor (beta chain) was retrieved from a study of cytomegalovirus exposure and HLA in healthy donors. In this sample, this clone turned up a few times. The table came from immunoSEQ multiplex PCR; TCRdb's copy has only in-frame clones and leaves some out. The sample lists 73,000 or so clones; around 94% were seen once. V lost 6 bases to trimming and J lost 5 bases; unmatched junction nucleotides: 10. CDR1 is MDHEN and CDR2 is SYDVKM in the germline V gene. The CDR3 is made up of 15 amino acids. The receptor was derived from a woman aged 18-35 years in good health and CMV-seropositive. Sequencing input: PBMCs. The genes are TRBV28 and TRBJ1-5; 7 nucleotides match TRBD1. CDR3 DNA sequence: TGTGCCAGCAGCGAACTCGGGACAGATCATCAGCCCCAGCATTTT. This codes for CASSELGTDHQPQHF.